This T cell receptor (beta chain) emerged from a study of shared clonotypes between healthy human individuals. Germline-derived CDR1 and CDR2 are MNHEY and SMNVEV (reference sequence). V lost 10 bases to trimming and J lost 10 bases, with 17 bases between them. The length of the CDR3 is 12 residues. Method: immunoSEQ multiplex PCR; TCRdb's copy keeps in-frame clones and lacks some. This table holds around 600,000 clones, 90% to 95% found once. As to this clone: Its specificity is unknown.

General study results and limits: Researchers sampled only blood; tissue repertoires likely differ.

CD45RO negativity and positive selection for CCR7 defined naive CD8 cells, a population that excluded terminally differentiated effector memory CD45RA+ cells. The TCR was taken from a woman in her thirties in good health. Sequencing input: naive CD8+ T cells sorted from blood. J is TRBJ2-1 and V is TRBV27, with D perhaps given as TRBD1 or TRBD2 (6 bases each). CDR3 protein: CATQGTGREQFF. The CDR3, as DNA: TGTGCCACCCAGGGGACGGGGAGGGAGCAGTTCTTC.